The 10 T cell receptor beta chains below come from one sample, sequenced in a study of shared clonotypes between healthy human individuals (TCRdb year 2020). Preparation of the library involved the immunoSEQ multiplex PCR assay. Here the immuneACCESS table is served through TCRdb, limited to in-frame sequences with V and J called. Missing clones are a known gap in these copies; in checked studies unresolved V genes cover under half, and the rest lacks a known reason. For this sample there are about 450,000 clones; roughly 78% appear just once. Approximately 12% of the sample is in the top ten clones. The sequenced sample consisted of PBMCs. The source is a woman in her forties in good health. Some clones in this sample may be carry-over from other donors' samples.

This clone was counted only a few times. The DNA of the CDR3 is TGTGCCAGCAGCCCCAACAGCTATCTCACTGAAGCTTTCTTT. It codes for CASSPNSYLTEAFF. V and J are TRBV9 and TRBJ1-1; D not resolved. V was trimmed by 4 bases and J by 4 bases, leaving 14 bases between them. CDR3 length: 14 residues. Germline CDR1 reads SGDLS; CDR2 reads YYNGEE.

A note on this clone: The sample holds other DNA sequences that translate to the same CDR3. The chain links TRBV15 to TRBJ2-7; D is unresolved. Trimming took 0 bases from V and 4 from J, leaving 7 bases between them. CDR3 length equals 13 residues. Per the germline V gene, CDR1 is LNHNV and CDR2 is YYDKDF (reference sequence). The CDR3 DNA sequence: TGTGCCACCAGCAGAGATCTAGGGTACGAGCAGTACTTC. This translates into CATSRDLGYEQYF.

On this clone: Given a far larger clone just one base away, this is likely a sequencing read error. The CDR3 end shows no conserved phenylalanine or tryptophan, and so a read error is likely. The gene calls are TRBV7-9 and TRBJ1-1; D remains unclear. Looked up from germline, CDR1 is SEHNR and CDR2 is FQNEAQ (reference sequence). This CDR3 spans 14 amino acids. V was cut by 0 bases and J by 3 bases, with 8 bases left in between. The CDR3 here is CASSLAGSHTEAFL. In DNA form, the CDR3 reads TGTGCCAGCAGCTTAGCGGGCAGCCACACTGAAGCTTTCCTT.

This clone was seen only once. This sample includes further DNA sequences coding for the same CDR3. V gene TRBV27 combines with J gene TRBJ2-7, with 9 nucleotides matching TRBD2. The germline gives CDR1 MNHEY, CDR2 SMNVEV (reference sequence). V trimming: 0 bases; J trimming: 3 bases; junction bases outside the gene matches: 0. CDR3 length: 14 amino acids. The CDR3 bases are TGTGCCAGCAGTTTATCTAGCGGGAGCTACGAGCAGTACTTC. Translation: CASSLSSGSYEQYF.

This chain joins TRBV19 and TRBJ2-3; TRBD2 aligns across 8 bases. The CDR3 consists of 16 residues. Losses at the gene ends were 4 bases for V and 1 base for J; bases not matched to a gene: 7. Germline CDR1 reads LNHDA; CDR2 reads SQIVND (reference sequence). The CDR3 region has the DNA TGTGCCAGTAGTAGAAATAGCGGGACGGGCACAGATACGCAGTATTTT. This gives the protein CASSRNSGTGTDTQYF.

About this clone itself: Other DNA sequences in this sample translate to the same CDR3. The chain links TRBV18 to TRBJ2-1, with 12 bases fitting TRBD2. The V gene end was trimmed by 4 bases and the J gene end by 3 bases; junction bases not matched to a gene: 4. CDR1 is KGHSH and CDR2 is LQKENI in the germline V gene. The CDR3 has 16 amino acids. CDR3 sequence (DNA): TGTGCCAGCTCACTCGGACTAGCGGGAAGCTACAATGAGCAGTTCTTC. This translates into CASSLGLAGSYNEQFF.

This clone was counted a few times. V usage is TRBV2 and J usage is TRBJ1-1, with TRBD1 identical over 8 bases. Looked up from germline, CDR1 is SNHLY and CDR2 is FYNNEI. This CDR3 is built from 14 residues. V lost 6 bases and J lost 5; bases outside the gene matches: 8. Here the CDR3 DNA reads TGTGCCAGCAGAACCACAGGGGGGGAAACTGAAGCTTTCTTT. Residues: CASRTTGGETEAFF.

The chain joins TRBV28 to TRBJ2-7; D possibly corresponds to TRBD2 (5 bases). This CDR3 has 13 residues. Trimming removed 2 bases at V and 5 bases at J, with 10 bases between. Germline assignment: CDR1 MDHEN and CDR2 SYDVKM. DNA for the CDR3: TGTGCCAGCAGTTTAGAGGGTACGAACGAGCAGTACTTC. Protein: CASSLEGTNEQYF.

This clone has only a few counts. DNA for the CDR3: TGTGCCTGGAGCCCCAAGTACAATGAGCAGTTCTTC. Its protein product is CAWSPKYNEQFF. This chain uses TRBV30 with TRBJ2-1; D is undetermined. The germline V gene encodes CDR1 GTSNPN and CDR2 SVGIG (reference sequence). CDR3 size: 12 residues. Deletions cut 3 bases from V and 4 bases from J, with 7 bases between. Using reference TRBV30 and TRBJ2-1 for the parts outside the CDR3, the full variable domain is SQTIHQWPATLVQPVGSPLSLECTVEGTSNPNLYWYRQAAGRGLQLLFYSVGIGQISSEVPQNLSASRPQDRQFILSSKKLLLSDSGFYLCAWSPKYNEQFFGPGTRLTVL.

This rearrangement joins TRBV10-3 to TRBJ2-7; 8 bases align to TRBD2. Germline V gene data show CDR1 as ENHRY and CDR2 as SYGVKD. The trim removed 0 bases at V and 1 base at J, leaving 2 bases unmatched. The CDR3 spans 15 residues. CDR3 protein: CAISESAGGSYEQYF. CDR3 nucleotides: TGTGCCATCAGTGAGTCGGCGGGGGGTTCCTACGAGCAGTACTTC.